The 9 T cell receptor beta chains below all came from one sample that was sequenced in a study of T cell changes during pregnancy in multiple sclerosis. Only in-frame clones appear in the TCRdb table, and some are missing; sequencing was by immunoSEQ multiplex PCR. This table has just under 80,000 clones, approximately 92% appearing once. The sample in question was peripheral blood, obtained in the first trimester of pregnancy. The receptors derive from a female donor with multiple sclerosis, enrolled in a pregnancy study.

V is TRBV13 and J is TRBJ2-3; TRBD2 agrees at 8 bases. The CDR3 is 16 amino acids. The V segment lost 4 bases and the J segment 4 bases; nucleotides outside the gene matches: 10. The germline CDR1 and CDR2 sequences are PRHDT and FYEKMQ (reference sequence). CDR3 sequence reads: CASSSRGGGGPDTQYF. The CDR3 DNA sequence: TGTGCCAGCAGCTCGCGCGGGGGCGGGGGGCCAGATACGCAGTATTTT.

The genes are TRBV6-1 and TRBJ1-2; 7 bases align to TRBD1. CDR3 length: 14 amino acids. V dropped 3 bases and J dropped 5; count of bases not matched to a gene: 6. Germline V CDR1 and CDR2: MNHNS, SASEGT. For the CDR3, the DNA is TGTGCCAGCAGTGACGGGACAGCCGGATATGGCTACACCTTC. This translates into CASSDGTAGYGYTF.

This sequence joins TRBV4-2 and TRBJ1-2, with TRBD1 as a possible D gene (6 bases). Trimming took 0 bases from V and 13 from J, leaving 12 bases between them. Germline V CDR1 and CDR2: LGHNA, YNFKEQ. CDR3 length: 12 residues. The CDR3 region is CASSQDRGEGTF. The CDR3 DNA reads TGTGCCAGCAGCCAAGATAGGGGGGAGGGCACCTTC.

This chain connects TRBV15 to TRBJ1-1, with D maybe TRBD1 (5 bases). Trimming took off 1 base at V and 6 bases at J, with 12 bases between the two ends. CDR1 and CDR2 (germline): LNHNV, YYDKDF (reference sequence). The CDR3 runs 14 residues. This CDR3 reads CATSRAPQGSEAFF. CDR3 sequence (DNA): TGTGCCACCAGCAGAGCACCTCAGGGTTCTGAAGCTTTCTTT.

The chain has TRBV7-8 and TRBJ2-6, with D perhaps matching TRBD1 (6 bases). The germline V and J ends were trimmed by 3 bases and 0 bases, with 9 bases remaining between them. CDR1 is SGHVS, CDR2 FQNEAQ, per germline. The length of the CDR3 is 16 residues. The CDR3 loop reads CASSFDRNSGANVLTF. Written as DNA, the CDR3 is TGTGCCAGCAGCTTCGACAGGAACTCTGGGGCCAACGTCCTGACTTTC.

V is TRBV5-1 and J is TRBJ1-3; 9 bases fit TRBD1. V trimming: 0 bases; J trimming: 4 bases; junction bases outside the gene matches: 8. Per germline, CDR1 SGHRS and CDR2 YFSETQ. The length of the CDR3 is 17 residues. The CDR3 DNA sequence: TGCGCCAGCAGCTTGGAAGGCCCTGGGACAGGGGGAAACACCATATATTTT. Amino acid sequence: CASSLEGPGTGGNTIYF.

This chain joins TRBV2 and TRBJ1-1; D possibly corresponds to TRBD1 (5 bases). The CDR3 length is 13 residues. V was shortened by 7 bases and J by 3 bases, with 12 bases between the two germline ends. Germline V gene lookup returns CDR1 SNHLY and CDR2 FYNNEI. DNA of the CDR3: TGTGCCAGCACTGACAGACTTTACACTGAAGCTTTCTTT. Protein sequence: CASTDRLYTEAFF.

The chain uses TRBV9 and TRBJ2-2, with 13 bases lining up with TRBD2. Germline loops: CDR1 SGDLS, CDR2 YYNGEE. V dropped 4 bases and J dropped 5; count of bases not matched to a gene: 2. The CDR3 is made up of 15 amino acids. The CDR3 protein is CASSLTSGGTGELFF. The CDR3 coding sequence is TGTGCCAGCAGCTTGACTAGCGGGGGGACCGGGGAGCTGTTTTTT.

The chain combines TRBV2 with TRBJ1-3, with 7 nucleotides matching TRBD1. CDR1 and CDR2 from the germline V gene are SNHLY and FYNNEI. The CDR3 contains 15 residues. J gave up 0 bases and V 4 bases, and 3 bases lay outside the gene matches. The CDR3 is CASSGGGFSGNTIYF. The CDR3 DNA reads TGTGCCAGCAGTGGAGGGGGCTTCTCTGGAAACACCATATATTTT.